Below, 11 T cell receptor beta chains from the same sample are listed, as sequenced in a study of T cells after posttransplantation cyclophosphamide. Method: immunoSEQ multiplex PCR; TCRdb's copy keeps in-frame clones and lacks some. The sample includes tens of thousands of clones, 70% to 90% seen only once; the top ten take 2.8%. Sequencing was carried out using PBMCs. Source of these receptors: a man aged 25 to 40 with a blood cancer, CMV-positive, and with a related stem cell donor.

The genes are TRBV7-8 and TRBJ1-3, with D tentatively TRBD1 (5 bases). CDR1 and CDR2 (germline): SGHVS, FQNEAQ. Trimming left V 5 bases short and J 1 base short, with 18 bases between. The CDR3 contains 17 residues. The CDR3 region has the DNA TGTGCCAGCAGCATAGGGACTTCTCTAGGGTCTGGAAACACCATATATTTT. Amino acids: CASSIGTSLGSGNTIYF.

The gene calls are TRBV7-3 and TRBJ1-1; D possibly corresponds to TRBD1 (6 bases). The germline CDR1 and CDR2 sequences are SGHTA and FQGTGA. With 4 bases removed from V and 11 bases from J, the gap between germline ends came to 20 bases. The CDR3 is made up of 14 amino acids. This chain's CDR3 is CASSSGGTLRGAFF. CDR3 nucleotide sequence: TGTGCCAGCAGCTCCGGGGGGACCCTAAGGGGGGCTTTCTTT.

The chain is built from TRBV6-5 and TRBJ1-2, with D maybe TRBD1 (6 bases). Germline V CDR1 and CDR2: MNHEY, SVGAGI. The CDR3 consists of 15 residues. The V end was cut by 0 bases, the J end by 4 bases, with 12 bases between. CDR3 sequence reads: CASSYSRGGSYGYTF. The DNA for the CDR3 is TGTGCCAGCAGTTACTCTAGGGGGGGAAGCTATGGCTACACCTTC.

The V and J genes are TRBV27 and TRBJ2-2; no clear D. The CDR3 length is 13 residues. V was clipped by 3 bases and J by 1 base, with 3 bases between them. Germline CDR1 MNHEY, CDR2 SMNVEV (reference sequence). The CDR3 bases are TGTGCCAGCAGTTTGAGGAACACCGGGGAGCTGTTTTTT. This translates into CASSLRNTGELFF.

In DNA form, the CDR3 reads TGTGCCAGCAGCTACCGGGACAGAGAAAATGAGCAGTTCTTC. It codes for CASSYRDRENEQFF. The rearrangement joins TRBV7-2 to TRBJ2-1, with TRBD1 identical over 7 bases. With V trimmed by 4 bases and J by 7 bases, 7 bases remained unmatched. Germline-derived CDR1 and CDR2 are SGHTA and FQGNSA. The CDR3 is 14 amino acids.

V is TRBV28 and J is TRBJ2-3; 9 bases match TRBD1. The CDR3 has 20 residues. V shed 4 bases, J shed 5 bases, and the junction held 22 bases outside the gene matches. Germline loops: CDR1 MDHEN, CDR2 SYDVKM. The CDR3 DNA sequence: TGTGCCAGCAGTTATGTCGGGGGACAGGGATGGGGGAGAGGGGTAGATACGCAGTATTTT. Its translation: CASSYVGGQGWGRGVDTQYF.

The CDR3 nucleotides are TGTGCCAGCAGCCAAGATAATTGGGTCACTAGCGGGAGAAGAAACGAGCAGTACTTC. It specifies CASSQDNWVTSGRRNEQYF. This rearrangement joins TRBV4-2 to TRBJ2-7; 11 bases line up with TRBD2. Germline trimming cut 0 bases from V and 5 bases from J; bases unmatched to any gene: 15. Per the germline V gene, CDR1 is LGHNA and CDR2 is YNFKEQ. The CDR3 sequence is 19 residues long.

This chain connects TRBV21-1 to TRBJ2-3; the DNA was not used to check the table's D call, TRBD2. TRBV21-1 is marked as a pseudogene. CDR3 length: 19 amino acids. CDR3 sequence (DNA): TGTGCCAGCAGCAAAGCGGCACTAGCGGAGCTATTTTTATGTTATACGCAGTATTTT. This codes for CASSKAALAELFLCYTQYF.

The chain is built from TRBV4-2 and TRBJ1-3, with D possibly matching TRBD1 (5 bases). This CDR3 is built from 15 residues. Per germline, CDR1 LGHNA and CDR2 YNFKEQ. Trimming removed 1 base at V and 7 bases at J, with 14 bases between. The CDR3 region is CASSQVPGITNTIYF. CDR3 nucleotides: TGTGCCAGCAGCCAAGTCCCAGGGATCACTAACACCATATATTTT.

This sequence joins TRBV7-2 and TRBJ2-5; TRBD2 agrees at 13 bases. The germline gives CDR1 SGHTA, CDR2 FQGNSA. The CDR3 loop spans 16 amino acids. Trimming cost V 1 base and J 4 bases; bases outside gene matches: 3. The CDR3 protein is CASSLGLAGGRETQYF. In nucleotides, the CDR3 is TGTGCCAGCAGCTTAGGACTAGCGGGAGGACGAGAGACCCAGTACTTC.

The V and J genes are TRBV29-1 and TRBJ2-3; D is unclear. Germline CDR1 reads SQVTM; CDR2 reads ANQGSEA. The CDR3 has 12 residues. The V gene lost 2 bases and the J gene lost 1 base, with 4 bases spanning the gap. The CDR3 loop reads CSVETGTDTQYF. CDR3 nucleotides: TGCAGCGTTGAAACGGGCACAGATACGCAGTATTTT.